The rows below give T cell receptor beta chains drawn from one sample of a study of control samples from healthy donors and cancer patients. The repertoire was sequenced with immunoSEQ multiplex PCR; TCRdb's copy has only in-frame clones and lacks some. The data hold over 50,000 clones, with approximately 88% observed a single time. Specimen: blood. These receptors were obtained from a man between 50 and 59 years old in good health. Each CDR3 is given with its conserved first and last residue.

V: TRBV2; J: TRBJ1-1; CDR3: CATTGGMGGEAFF
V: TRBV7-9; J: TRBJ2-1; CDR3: CASSPRRPAEDNEQFF
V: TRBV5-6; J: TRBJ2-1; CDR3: CASSLRGDNEQFF
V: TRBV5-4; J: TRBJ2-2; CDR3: CASSYTGNTGELFF
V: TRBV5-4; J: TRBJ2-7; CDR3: CASGTGTGDIYEQYF
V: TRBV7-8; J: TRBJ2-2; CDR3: CASTGWPNTGELFF
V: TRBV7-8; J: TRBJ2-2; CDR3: CASSSLSGLAGGAGTGELFF
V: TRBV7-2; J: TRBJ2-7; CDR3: CASSSTGYEQYF
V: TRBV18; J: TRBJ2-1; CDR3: CASSPPQEGEQFF
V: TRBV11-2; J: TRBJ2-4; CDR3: CASSLDTKNIQYF
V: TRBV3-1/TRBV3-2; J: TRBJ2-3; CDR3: CASSPRTSGRGTDTQYF
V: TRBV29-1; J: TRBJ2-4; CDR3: CSVNRGGGDIQYF
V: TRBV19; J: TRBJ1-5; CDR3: CASSGPLNSNQPQHF
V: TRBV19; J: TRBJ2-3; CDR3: CASSTTGDIYTDTQYF
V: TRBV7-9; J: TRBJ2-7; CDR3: CASSLSGLIFYEQYF
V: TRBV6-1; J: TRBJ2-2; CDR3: CASSVGVTANTGELFF
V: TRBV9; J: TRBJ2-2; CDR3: CASSVGLAEYTGELFF